The 24 T cell receptor beta chains below all came from one sample that was sequenced in a study of molecular identifiers for immune sequencing clone quantification (dated 2018 in TCRdb). Library preparation employed PCR. Sequencing was carried out with a NextSeq 500. TCRdb cleaned the public reads at Q25 with fastp, built clones with MiXCR and kept in-frame beta chains. Every entry covers one CDR3 protein and lists the most common genes and DNA from its rows. The sample records roughly 300,000 distinct CDR3 sequences, under 25% of which are singletons. The ten biggest clones cover roughly 0.7% of the sample. Sequences were obtained from naive CD8+ T cells from blood, with Jurkat cell RNA spiked in. The cell subset or site tag for this specimen amounts to: FACS-sorted CD8+CD4-CCR7+CD45RA+ naive T cells. These receptors originate from a human donor in good health. Some libraries in this study had Jurkat cell RNA spiked in.

Many counts were recorded for this clonotype. The rearrangement joins TRBV9 to TRBJ2-7; 13 bases line up with TRBD2. In germline, CDR1 is SGDLS, CDR2 YYNGEE. V shed 3 bases and J 4 bases; nucleotides not matched to a gene: 13. There are 18 residues in the CDR3. For the CDR3, the DNA is TGTGCCAGCAGCGCGGGACTCCCCGGGACTAGCGGGGAGTACGAGCAGTACTTC. It encodes CASSAGLPGTSGEYEQYF.

This clonotype was seen a few times. CDR3 in amino acids: CASKLAVGLTDTQYF. Written as DNA, the CDR3 is TGTGCCAGCAAACTAGCGGTGGGGCTCACAGATACGCAGTATTTT. The chain carries TRBV7-9 and TRBJ2-3; 8 bases line up with TRBD2. The J segment lost 2 bases and the V segment lost 7 bases, leaving 8 bases of the junction unmatched. Germline assignment: CDR1 SEHNR and CDR2 FQNEAQ (reference sequence). The CDR3 has 15 amino acids.

This clonotype came up many times. The V call is TRBV7-8, the J call TRBJ1-4; 7 bases are a match to TRBD1. CDR3 length: 20 residues. CDR1 is SGHVS, CDR2 FQNEAQ, per germline. The V segment lost 4 bases and the J segment 5 bases; nucleotides outside the gene matches: 22. CDR3 loop: CASSSPPPATETGPNEKLFF. CDR3 nucleotide sequence: TGTGCCAGCAGCTCTCCCCCCCCGGCCACTGAGACAGGGCCAAATGAAAAACTGTTTTTT.

On this clonotype: A read error is possible here, since a much larger clone lies one base away. This chain uses TRBV28 with TRBJ2-3; TRBD2 matches at 11 bases. There are 18 residues in the CDR3. V was clipped by 8 bases and J by 2 bases; unmatched bases: 15. Germline-derived CDR1 and CDR2 are MDHEN and SYDVKM. This chain's CDR3 is CASGSSPASGRLTDTQYF. CDR3 in DNA: TGTGCCAGCGGTTCCTCACCCGCTAGCGGGAGGCTCACAGATACGCAGTATTTT.

There are a few counts of this clonotype. This rearrangement joins TRBV29-1 to TRBJ2-1; 11 bases line up with TRBD2. Per the germline V gene, CDR1 is SQVTM and CDR2 is ANQGSEA. J was trimmed by 10 bases and V by 7 bases; bases with no gene match: 15. The CDR3 contains 15 residues. For the CDR3, the DNA is TGCAGCGGACTCCCGGGGGCTAGCGGGAGGAAGGAGCAGTTCTTC. Its translation: CSGLPGASGRKEQFF.

The chain recombines TRBV4-2 with TRBJ2-3; either TRBD1 or TRBD2 may fit D (5 bases each). The germline V gene encodes CDR1 LGHNA and CDR2 YNFKEQ. There are 19 residues in the CDR3. V was cut by 4 bases and J by 6 bases, with 29 bases left in between. Here the CDR3 reads CASSLPRAAGAPGVDTQYF. CDR3 sequence (DNA): TGTGCCAGCAGCCTACCCAGGGCGGCCGGGGCCCCAGGAGTGGATACGCAGTATTTT.

The chain joins TRBV29-1 to TRBJ2-7; D may match TRBD1 or TRBD2 (5 bases each). This CDR3 spans 13 amino acids. V was pared by 3 bases and J by 2 bases, with 11 bases between. From germline, CDR1 is SQVTM and CDR2 ANQGSEA. The CDR3 nucleotides are TGCAGCGTTGAGTTTAGGGGAGCCTACGAGCAGTACTTC. Translating gives CSVEFRGAYEQYF.

The chain combines TRBV11-2 with TRBJ2-1; a weak D match, TRBD1 (5 bases). With 5 bases removed from V and 8 bases from J, the gap between germline ends came to 10 bases. The germline gives CDR1 SGHAT, CDR2 FQNNGV. CDR3 length: 12 residues. The CDR3 bases are TGTGCCAGCAGCCGCTGGGGCGATGAGCAGTTCTTC. The encoded protein is CASSRWGDEQFF.

Comments on this clonotype: Relative to the germline gene, one junction end is altered; a read error may explain this. This chain joins TRBV3-1 and TRBJ1-2; 8 bases align to TRBD1. Per germline, CDR1 LGHDT and CDR2 YNNKEL (reference sequence). This CDR3 spans 16 amino acids. The CDR3 DNA reads TGTGCCAACAGCCAAGCCACGGGACAGGCCTTTCCTGGCTACACCTTC. Encoded protein: CANSQATGQAFPGYTF.

This clonotype has a count of ten or more. The chain recombines TRBV5-1 with TRBJ2-3; D is possibly TRBD2 (5 bases). The CDR3 runs 14 residues. The germline V gene encodes CDR1 SGHRS and CDR2 YFSETQ. Between the trimmed V and J ends, which lost 1 base and 0 bases, there was a span of 6 bases. In DNA form, the CDR3 reads TGCGCCAGCAGCTTGCCGGGAAGCACAGATACGCAGTATTTT. Encoded protein: CASSLPGSTDTQYF.

This clonotype was seen many times. This chain uses TRBV20-1 with TRBJ1-1, with D hard to call. V lost 6 bases to trimming and J lost 14 bases, with 16 bases between them. CDR1 DFQATT and CDR2 SNEGSKA come from the germline V gene (reference sequence). This CDR3 region has 10 residues. The CDR3 DNA sequence: TGCAGTGCCGCAGGCGGACTTCTATTCTTT. Protein sequence: CSAAGGLLFF.

A note on this clonotype: A much larger clone sits a single nucleotide away, making a read error possible. The rearrangement uses TRBV27 and TRBJ2-7; the D is unclear. The CDR3 totals 12 residues. Germline-derived CDR1 and CDR2 are MNHEY and SMNVEV (reference sequence). This chain's CDR3 is CASRDGPYGQYF. For the CDR3, the DNA is TGTGCCAGCAGGGACGGTCCCTACGGGCAGTACTTC.

This chain joins TRBV24-1 and TRBJ2-7; D is possibly TRBD1 (5 bases). The CDR3 contains 16 residues. CDR1 is KGHDR, CDR2 SFDVKD, per germline. Trimming removed 0 bases from V and 7 bases from J, with 18 bases in between. CDR3 DNA: TGTGCCACCAGTGATTTGACTGTCGAAGGGGTCTATGAGCAGTACTTC. Translation gives CATSDLTVEGVYEQYF.

As for this clonotype: This may be a read error: a much more frequent sequence differs by one nucleotide. In this CDR3 the conserved last residue, phenylalanine or tryptophan, is missing, so a read error is likely. The V gene is TRBV7-9, the J gene TRBJ2-6; TRBD1 matches 8 bases. Germline V gene data show CDR1 as SEHNR and CDR2 as FQNEAQ (reference sequence). J lost 0 bases, V lost 5 bases, and 9 bases had no gene match. The CDR3 is 18 residues long. CDR3 in amino acids: CASSATGGPDSGANVLTS. In DNA form, the CDR3 reads TGTGCCAGCAGCGCTACAGGGGGTCCAGACTCTGGGGCCAACGTCCTGACTTCC.

With regard to this clonotype: One base away lies a much larger clone, so this may be a sequencing read error. V usage is TRBV5-4 and J usage is TRBJ2-3; 7 bases align to TRBD1. CDR1 and CDR2 from the germline V gene are SGHNT and YYREEE (reference sequence). The CDR3 runs 15 residues. This chain's CDR3 is CASGLLDRGTDTQYF. In DNA, the CDR3 is TGTGCCAGCGGCTTGCTTGACAGGGGCACAGATACGCAGTATTTT.

In this sample, this clonotype turned up many times. The chain uses TRBV27 and TRBJ2-1; D may be TRBD2 (6 bases). The V gene lost 2 bases and the J gene lost 7 bases, with 9 bases spanning the gap. Germline V gene lookup returns CDR1 MNHEY and CDR2 SMNVEV (reference sequence). This CDR3 is 13 amino acids long. The CDR3 nucleotides are TGTGCCAGCAGTTTACGCGGGAATAATGAGCAGTTCTTC. It codes for CASSLRGNNEQFF.

Worth noting for this clonotype: Since a much larger clone is just one base distant, this may be a read error. The CDR3 sequence: CASSPLGQRSYGYTF. Written as DNA, the CDR3 is TGTGCCAGCAGCCCCCTCGGACAGAGAAGCTATGGCTACACCTTC. This sequence joins TRBV7-9 and TRBJ1-2, with a weak D call TRBD1 (6 bases). The germline gives CDR1 SEHNR, CDR2 FQNEAQ (reference sequence). The CDR3 is 15 residues long. The V gene lost 5 bases and the J gene lost 4 bases, with 17 bases spanning the gap.

For this clonotype: This may arise from a read error, as a much more abundant clone is one base away. The CDR3 coding sequence is TGTGCCAGCAGCTCTAGCGTTGGGCAGTTCTTC. It specifies CASSSSVGQFF. The chain recombines TRBV7-2 with TRBJ2-1; D may be TRBD2 (6 bases). V was trimmed by 4 bases and J by 12 bases, leaving 10 bases between them. Germline CDR1 SGHTA, CDR2 FQGNSA. The CDR3 is 11 residues long.

This clonotype was seen only a few times. The chain is built from TRBV20-1 and TRBJ2-1; D is undetermined. The CDR3 contains 10 residues. The germline V gene encodes CDR1 DFQATT and CDR2 SNEGSKA (reference sequence). The ends were cut back, 4 bases at V and 11 bases at J, with 9 bases in the middle. CDR3 in amino acids: CSAMDPQQFF. DNA of the CDR3: TGCAGTGCTATGGACCCTCAGCAGTTCTTC.

Turning to this clonotype: A much larger clone lies one base from this, so it may be a read error. The CDR3 does not end in the conserved phenylalanine or tryptophan, so this is likely a read error. The DNA for the CDR3 is TGTGCCAGCAGCTTGCTCCTAGCGGGGGTTCAAGATACGCAGTATATT. This codes for CASSLLLAGVQDTQYI. The chain couples TRBV5-6 to TRBJ2-3, with 10 bases fitting TRBD2. Losses at the gene ends were 1 base for V and 5 bases for J; bases not matched to a gene: 7. CDR3 length equals 16 residues. In germline, CDR1 is SGHDT, CDR2 YYEEEE.

Many counts were recorded for this clonotype. V is TRBV6-5 and J is TRBJ1-1, with 7 bases matching TRBD1. Germline lookup yields CDR1 MNHEY and CDR2 SVGAGI. This CDR3 has 16 residues. V was pared by 5 bases and J by 0 bases, with 9 bases of the junction left unmatched. The CDR3 is CASSPGQDPMNTEAFF. Here the CDR3 DNA reads TGTGCCAGCAGTCCTGGACAGGACCCCATGAACACTGAAGCTTTCTTT.

This clonotype was observed a handful of times. The chain combines TRBV20-1 with TRBJ2-7; tentative D call: TRBD2 (6 bases). V gave up 0 bases and J gave up 0 bases, with 21 bases separating them. Looked up from germline, CDR1 is DFQATT and CDR2 is SNEGSKA (reference sequence). The CDR3 totals 18 residues. The CDR3 sequence is CSARDWDPTWGVSYEQYF. In nucleotides, the CDR3 is TGCAGTGCTAGAGATTGGGACCCCACCTGGGGGGTCTCCTACGAGCAGTACTTC.

This clonotype was recorded many times. The rearrangement uses TRBV2 and TRBJ2-7, with D uncertain. The CDR3 loop spans 13 amino acids. V dropped 6 bases and J dropped 5 bases, with 14 bases sitting between them. From germline, CDR1 is SNHLY and CDR2 FYNNEI. The CDR3 loop is CASSASAPNEQYF. CDR3 DNA: TGTGCCAGCAGCGCATCCGCCCCAAACGAGCAGTACTTC. The full variable domain, rest sourced from reference TRBV2 and TRBJ2-7, is EPEVTQTPSHQVTQMGQEVILRCVPISNHLYFYWYRQILGQKVEFLVSFYNNEISEKSEIFDDQFSVERPDGSNFTLKIRSTKLEDSAMYFCASSASAPNEQYFGPGTRLTVT.

V and J are TRBV20-1 and TRBJ2-5, with TRBD2 identical over 10 bases. Trimming cost V 1 base and J 4 bases; bases outside gene matches: 15. The CDR3 spans 18 residues. Germline CDR1 reads DFQATT; CDR2 reads SNEGSKA (reference sequence). The CDR3 sequence is CSARGPGEVAGGPETQYF. In DNA form, the CDR3 reads TGCAGTGCTAGAGGCCCGGGTGAGGTAGCGGGGGGTCCAGAGACCCAGTACTTC.